What follows is one T cell receptor (beta chain) and its context. In the study's own analysis: For nucleated cells, counts were estimated from reference gene primer amplification. Libraries were prepared by immunoSEQ multiplex PCR; TCRdb keeps only in-frame clonotypes and omits some of them. The V and J calls and clone size are taken from that table; D and trimming were inferred from the DNA. The data hold 110,000 to 150,000 clones, with 84% observed a single time. The CDR3 runs 15 residues. The germline V gene encodes CDR1 SGHTA and CDR2 FQGNSA. Unmatched junction bases numbered 5, after V lost 5 bases and J lost 0 bases. The data originate from a study of blood T cell repertoires in COVID-19. Study-wide context: Samples came from the United States, Italy and Spain, spanning acute and convalescent COVID-19. Sources were T cells, B-cell-depleted T cells, or PBMCs; the material itself was cDNA or gDNA.

Source material: peripheral blood. The TCR comes from a man between 60 and 70 years old with active or convalescent COVID-19. The rearrangement links TRBV7-2 to TRBJ1-1; 8 bases align to TRBD1. The CDR3 nucleotides are TGTGCCAGCAGCGGACAGGGACGGGTGAACACTGAAGCTTTCTTT. Translation gives CASSGQGRVNTEAFF.